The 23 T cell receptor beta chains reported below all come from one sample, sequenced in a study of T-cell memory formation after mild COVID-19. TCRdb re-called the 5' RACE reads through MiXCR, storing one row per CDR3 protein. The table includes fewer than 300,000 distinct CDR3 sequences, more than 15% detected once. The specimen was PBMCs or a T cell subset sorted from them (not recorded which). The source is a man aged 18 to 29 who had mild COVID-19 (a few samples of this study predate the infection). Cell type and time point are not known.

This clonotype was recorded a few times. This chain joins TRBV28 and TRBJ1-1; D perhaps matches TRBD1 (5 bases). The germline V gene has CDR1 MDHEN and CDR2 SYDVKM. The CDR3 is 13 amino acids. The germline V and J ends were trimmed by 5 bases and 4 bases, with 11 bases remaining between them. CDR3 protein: CASSGRGGTEAFF. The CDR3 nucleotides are TGTGCCAGCAGTGGTCGGGGGGGCACTGAAGCTTTCTTT.

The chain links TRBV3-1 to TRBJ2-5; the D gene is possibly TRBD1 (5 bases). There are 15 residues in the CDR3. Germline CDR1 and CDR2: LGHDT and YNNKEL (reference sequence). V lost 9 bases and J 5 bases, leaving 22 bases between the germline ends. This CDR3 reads CASMIYPREGETQYF. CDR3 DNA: TGTGCCAGTATGATTTATCCCAGGGAAGGGGAGACCCAGTACTTC.

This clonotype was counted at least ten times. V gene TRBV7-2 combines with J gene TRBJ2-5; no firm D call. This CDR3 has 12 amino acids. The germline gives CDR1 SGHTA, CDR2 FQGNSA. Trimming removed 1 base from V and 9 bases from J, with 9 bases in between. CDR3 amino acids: CASSLESMAQYF. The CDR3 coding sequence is TGTGCCAGCAGCTTAGAATCTATGGCCCAGTACTTC. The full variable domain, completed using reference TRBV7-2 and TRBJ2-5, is GAGVSQSPSNKVTEKGKDVELRCDPISGHTALYWYRQSLGQGLEFLIYFQGNSAPDKSGLPSDRFSAERTGGSVSTLTIQRTQQEDSAVYLCASSLESMAQYFGPGTRLLVL.

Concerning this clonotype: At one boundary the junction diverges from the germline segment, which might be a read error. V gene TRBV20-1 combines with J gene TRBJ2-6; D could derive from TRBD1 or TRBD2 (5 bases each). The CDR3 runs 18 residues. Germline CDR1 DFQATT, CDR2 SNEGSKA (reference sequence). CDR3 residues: CSARDWRSLYSGGNVLTF. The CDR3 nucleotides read TGCAGTGCTAGAGATTGGAGATCTCTATACTCTGGGGGCAACGTCCTGACTTTC.

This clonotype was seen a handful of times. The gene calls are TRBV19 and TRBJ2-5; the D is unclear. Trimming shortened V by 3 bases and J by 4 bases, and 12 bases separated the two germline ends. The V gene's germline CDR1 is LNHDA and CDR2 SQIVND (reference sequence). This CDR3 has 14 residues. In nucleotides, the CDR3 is TGTGCCAGTAGTATCGCGACCTCTTCAGAGACCCAGTACTTC. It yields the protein CASSIATSSETQYF.

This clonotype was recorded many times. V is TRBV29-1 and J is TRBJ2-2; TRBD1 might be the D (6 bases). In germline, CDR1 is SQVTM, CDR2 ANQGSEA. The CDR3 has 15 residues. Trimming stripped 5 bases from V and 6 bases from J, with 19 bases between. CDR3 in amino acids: CSVSQGLFGAGELFF. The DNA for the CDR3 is TGCAGCGTTTCCCAGGGGCTCTTCGGTGCCGGGGAGCTGTTTTTT.

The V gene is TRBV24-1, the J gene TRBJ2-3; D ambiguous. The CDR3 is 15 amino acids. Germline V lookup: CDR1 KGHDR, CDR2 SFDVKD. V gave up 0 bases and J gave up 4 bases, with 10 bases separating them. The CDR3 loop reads CATSDLRVSADTQYF. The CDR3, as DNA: TGTGCCACCAGTGATTTGCGGGTATCGGCAGATACGCAGTATTTT.

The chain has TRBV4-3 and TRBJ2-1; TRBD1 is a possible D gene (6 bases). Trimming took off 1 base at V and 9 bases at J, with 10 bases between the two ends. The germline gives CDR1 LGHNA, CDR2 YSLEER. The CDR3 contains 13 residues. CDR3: CASSQAQGREQFF. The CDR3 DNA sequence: TGCGCCAGCAGCCAAGCACAGGGCCGTGAGCAGTTCTTC.

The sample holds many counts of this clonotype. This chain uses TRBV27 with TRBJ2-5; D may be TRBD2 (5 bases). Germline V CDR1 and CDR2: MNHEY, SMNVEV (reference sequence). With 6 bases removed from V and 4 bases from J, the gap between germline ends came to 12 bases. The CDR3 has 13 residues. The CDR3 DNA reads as TGTGCCAGCAGCCCTAGAAGCGGAGAGACCCAGTACTTC. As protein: CASSPRSGETQYF.

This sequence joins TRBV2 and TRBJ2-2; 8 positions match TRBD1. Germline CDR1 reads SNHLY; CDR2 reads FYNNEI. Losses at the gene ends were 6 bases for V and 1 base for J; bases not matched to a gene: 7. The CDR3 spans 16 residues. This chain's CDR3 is CASSTPGTGNTGELFF. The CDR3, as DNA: TGTGCCAGCAGCACTCCCGGGACAGGGAACACCGGGGAGCTGTTTTTT.

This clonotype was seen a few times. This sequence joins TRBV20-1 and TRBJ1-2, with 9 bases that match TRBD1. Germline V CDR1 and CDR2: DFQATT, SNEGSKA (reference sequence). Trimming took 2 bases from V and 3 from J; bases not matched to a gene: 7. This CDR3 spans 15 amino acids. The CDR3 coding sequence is TGCAGTGCTAGACCGAGGACAGGGGAGGACTATGGCTACACCTTC. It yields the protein CSARPRTGEDYGYTF.

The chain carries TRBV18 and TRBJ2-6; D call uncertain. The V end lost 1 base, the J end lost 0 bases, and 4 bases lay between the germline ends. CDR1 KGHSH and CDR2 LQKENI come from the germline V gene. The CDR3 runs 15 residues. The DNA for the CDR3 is TGTGCCAGCTCACCACTAAGCTCTGGGGCCAACGTCCTGACTTTC. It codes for CASSPLSSGANVLTF.

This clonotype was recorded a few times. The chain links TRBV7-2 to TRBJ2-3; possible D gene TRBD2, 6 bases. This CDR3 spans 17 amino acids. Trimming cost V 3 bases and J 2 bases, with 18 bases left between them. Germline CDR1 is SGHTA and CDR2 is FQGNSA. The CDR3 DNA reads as TGTGCCAGCAGCTTTCCGGCGGGGCCTCCCTACACAGATACGCAGTATTTT. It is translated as CASSFPAGPPYTDTQYF.

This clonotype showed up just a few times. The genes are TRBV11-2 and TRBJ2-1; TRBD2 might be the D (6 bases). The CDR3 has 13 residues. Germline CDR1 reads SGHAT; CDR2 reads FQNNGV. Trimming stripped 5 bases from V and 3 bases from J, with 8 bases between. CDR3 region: CASSPGDYNEQFF. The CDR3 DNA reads TGTGCCAGCAGCCCGGGGGACTACAATGAGCAGTTCTTC.

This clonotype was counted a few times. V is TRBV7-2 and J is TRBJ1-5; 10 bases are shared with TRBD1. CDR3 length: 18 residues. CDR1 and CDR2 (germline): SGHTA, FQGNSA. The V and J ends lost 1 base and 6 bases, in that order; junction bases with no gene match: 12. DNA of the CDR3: TGTGCCAGCAGCTTAGTTGTAGCTTTGGGACAGGGGAGTCAGCCCCAGCATTTT. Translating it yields CASSLVVALGQGSQPQHF.

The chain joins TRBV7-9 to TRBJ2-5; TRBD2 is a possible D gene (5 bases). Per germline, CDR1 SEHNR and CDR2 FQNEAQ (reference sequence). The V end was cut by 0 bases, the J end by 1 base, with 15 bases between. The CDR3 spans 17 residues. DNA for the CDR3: TGTGCCAGCAGCTTAGCGGGGTTCGGGGTCCCCCAAGAGACCCAGTACTTC. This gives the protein CASSLAGFGVPQETQYF. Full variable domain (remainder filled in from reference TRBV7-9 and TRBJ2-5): DTGVSQNPRHKITKRGQNVTFRCDPISEHNRLYWYRQTLGQGPEFLTYFQNEAQLEKSRLLSDRFSAERPKGSFSTLEIQRTEQGDSAMYLCASSLAGFGVPQETQYFGPGTRLLVL.

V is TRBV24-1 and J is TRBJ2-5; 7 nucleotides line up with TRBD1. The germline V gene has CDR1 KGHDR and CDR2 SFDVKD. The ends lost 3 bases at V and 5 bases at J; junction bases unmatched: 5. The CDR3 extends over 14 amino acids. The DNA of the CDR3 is TGTGCCACCAGTGATGACAGGGCCGGGGAGACCCAGTACTTC. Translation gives CATSDDRAGETQYF.

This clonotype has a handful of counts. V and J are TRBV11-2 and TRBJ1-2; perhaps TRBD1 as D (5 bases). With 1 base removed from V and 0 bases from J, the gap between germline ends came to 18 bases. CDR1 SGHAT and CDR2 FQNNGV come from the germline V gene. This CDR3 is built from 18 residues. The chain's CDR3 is CASSLVQQAIKANYGYTF. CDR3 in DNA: TGTGCCAGCAGCTTAGTTCAACAGGCTATTAAAGCTAACTATGGCTACACCTTC.

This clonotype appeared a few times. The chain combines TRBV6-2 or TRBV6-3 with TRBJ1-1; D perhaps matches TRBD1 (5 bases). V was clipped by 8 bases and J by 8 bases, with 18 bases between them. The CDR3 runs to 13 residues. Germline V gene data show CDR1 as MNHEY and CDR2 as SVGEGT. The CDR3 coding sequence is TGTGCCAGCGGAAGGAGTGAGTCAGGGGAAGCTTTCTTT. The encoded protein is CASGRSESGEAFF.

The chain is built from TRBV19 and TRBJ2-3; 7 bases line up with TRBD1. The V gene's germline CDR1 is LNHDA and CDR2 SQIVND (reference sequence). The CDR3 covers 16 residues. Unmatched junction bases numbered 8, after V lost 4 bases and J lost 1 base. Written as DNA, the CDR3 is TGTGCCAGTAGTACCTACAGGGGAGAGGGCACAGATACGCAGTATTTT. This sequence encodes CASSTYRGEGTDTQYF.

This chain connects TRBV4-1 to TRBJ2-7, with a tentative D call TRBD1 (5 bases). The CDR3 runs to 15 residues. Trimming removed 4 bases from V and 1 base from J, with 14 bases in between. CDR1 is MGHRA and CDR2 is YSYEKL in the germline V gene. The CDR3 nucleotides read TGCGCCAGCAGCCGACAGAGTGGGGTTTCCTACGAGCAGTACTTC. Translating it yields CASSRQSGVSYEQYF.

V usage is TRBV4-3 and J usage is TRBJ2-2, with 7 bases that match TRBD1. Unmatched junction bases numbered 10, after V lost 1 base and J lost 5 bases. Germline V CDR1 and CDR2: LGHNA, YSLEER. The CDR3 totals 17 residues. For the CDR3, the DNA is TGCGCCAGCAGCCAAGTTACAGGGGCGAGAGAGACCGGGGAGCTGTTTTTT. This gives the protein CASSQVTGARETGELFF.

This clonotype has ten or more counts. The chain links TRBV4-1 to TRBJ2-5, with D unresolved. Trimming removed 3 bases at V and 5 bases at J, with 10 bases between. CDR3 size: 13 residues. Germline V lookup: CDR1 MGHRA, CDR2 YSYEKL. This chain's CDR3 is CASSQTHPETQYF. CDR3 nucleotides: TGCGCCAGCAGCCAGACCCATCCGGAGACCCAGTACTTC.